These 25 T cell receptor beta chains share one sample of origin, sequenced in a study of T cells in Graves' hyperthyroidism and ophthalmopathy. It was RNA transcripts that yielded the amplified TCR beta CDR3 regions. RT-PCR in the first round (using the HTBI primer set) targeted the TCR CDR3. TCRdb fed the multiplex PCR reads into MiXCR, producing one record per CDR3 protein. Found here are over 150,000 distinct CDR3 sequences, 17% of them singletons; the top ten hold around 52%. Source material: blood. These receptor sequences come from a woman aged 50 to 65 with Graves' hyperthyroidism.

This clonotype came up a few times. The chain combines TRBV6-1 with TRBJ2-7; 11 positions agree with TRBD2. J gave up 1 base and V 6 bases, and 5 bases lay outside the gene matches. The germline CDR1 and CDR2 sequences are MNHNS and SASEGT. The CDR3 is 15 amino acids. Here the CDR3 reads CASSLLAGGSYEQYF. DNA for the CDR3: TGTGCCAGCAGCCTTCTAGCGGGAGGATCCTACGAGCAGTACTTC.

The V and J genes are TRBV29-1 and TRBJ2-7; a possible D gene is TRBD1 (5 bases). In germline, CDR1 is SQVTM, CDR2 ANQGSEA. Trimming shortened V by 7 bases and J by 5 bases, and 15 bases separated the two germline ends. The CDR3 spans 12 residues. This CDR3 is CSAFGQGNEQYF. The CDR3 DNA follows: TGCAGCGCCTTTGGGCAGGGTAACGAGCAGTACTTC.

This clonotype was recorded at least ten times. V is TRBV2 and J is TRBJ1-6, with D perhaps TRBD1 (5 bases). Germline lookup yields CDR1 SNHLY and CDR2 FYNNEI. V shed 6 bases and J shed 5 bases, with 5 bases lying between them. The CDR3 runs 12 residues. CDR3 nucleotides: TGTGCCAGCAGAGGGGATAATTCACCCCTCCACTTT. It codes for CASRGDNSPLHF.

V is TRBV29-1 and J is TRBJ2-7; the D is unclear. This CDR3 region has 13 residues. The V gene's germline CDR1 is SQVTM and CDR2 ANQGSEA. V was clipped by 5 bases and J by 3 bases, with 14 bases between them. This CDR3 reads CSVNAQSYYEQYF. The CDR3 nucleotides are TGCAGCGTTAACGCTCAAAGCTACTACGAGCAGTACTTC.

This clonotype was recorded many times. This rearrangement joins TRBV11-3 to TRBJ1-2; 10 bases match TRBD1. This CDR3 comprises 15 residues. With V trimmed by 5 bases and J by 4 bases, 7 bases remained unmatched. Germline loops: CDR1 SGHNT, CDR2 YENEEA. This CDR3 reads CASSPRQGAIYGYTF. The DNA for the CDR3 is TGTGCCAGCAGCCCAAGACAGGGGGCTATCTATGGCTACACCTTC.

There are many counts of this clonotype. V and J are TRBV2 and TRBJ2-6, with a possible D match to TRBD1 (5 bases). Germline assignment: CDR1 SNHLY and CDR2 FYNNEI. The CDR3 extends over 15 amino acids. Trimming removed 3 bases at V and 2 bases at J, with 8 bases between. The CDR3 protein is CASSETETGANVLTF. The DNA of the CDR3 is TGTGCCAGCAGTGAGACAGAGACTGGGGCCAACGTCCTGACTTTC. Complete variable domain (other parts from reference TRBV2 and TRBJ2-6): EPEVTQTPSHQVTQMGQEVILRCVPISNHLYFYWYRQILGQKVEFLVSFYNNEISEKSEIFDDQFSVERPDGSNFTLKIRSTKLEDSAMYFCASSETETGANVLTFGAGSRLTVL.

This clonotype was detected many times. The chain links TRBV19 to TRBJ2-7; the match to TRBD2 covers 14 bases. Germline assignment: CDR1 LNHDA and CDR2 SQIVND (reference sequence). CDR3 size: 19 residues. With 5 bases clipped from V and 4 bases from J, the junction kept 16 bases outside the gene matches. The CDR3 spells CASSEQLPGLAGVGYEQYF. As DNA, the CDR3 is TGTGCCAGTAGTGAACAATTACCGGGACTAGCGGGAGTAGGGTACGAGCAGTACTTC. Complete variable domain (other parts from reference TRBV19 and TRBJ2-7): DGGITQSPKYLFRKEGQNVTLSCEQNLNHDAMYWYRQDPGQGLRLIYYSQIVNDFQKGDIAEGYSVSREKKESFPLTVTSAQKNPTAFYLCASSEQLPGLAGVGYEQYFGPGTRLTVT.

This chain links TRBV4-1 with TRBJ2-7, with D perhaps given as TRBD1 or TRBD2 (7 bases each). Trimming stripped 1 base from V and 2 bases from J, with 15 bases between. This CDR3 contains 16 residues. The germline CDR1 and CDR2 sequences are MGHRA and YSYEKL. CDR3 coding DNA: TGCGCCAGCAGCCAAGTTCCAGGGGGGGGCCCCTACGAGCAGTACTTC. This translates into CASSQVPGGGPYEQYF.

This clonotype came up a few times. The V gene is TRBV11-3, the J gene TRBJ2-7; a weak D match, TRBD2 (7 bases). With 6 bases removed from V and 4 bases from J, the gap between germline ends came to 22 bases. CDR1 and CDR2 (germline): SGHNT, YENEEA. The CDR3 runs to 16 residues. The CDR3 loop reads CASSPGLVGHIYEQYF. The CDR3 region has the DNA TGTGCCAGCAGTCCCGGACTAGTGGGACATATTTACGAGCAGTACTTC.

V gene TRBV6-2 or TRBV6-3 combines with J gene TRBJ1-5; the D is unclear. From germline, CDR1 is MNHEY and CDR2 SVGEGT. Trimming removed 8 bases at V and 0 bases at J, with 17 bases between. The length of the CDR3 is 16 residues. Here the CDR3 reads CASRPLDGYSNQPQHF. The DNA of the CDR3 is TGTGCCAGCCGGCCCCTAGACGGGTATAGCAATCAGCCCCAGCATTTT.

This clonotype was recorded only once. Being one base from a much bigger clone, this may be a read error. This chain connects TRBV29-1 to TRBJ1-1; D gene uncertain. Trimming removed 4 bases at V and 4 bases at J, with 7 bases between. The CDR3 spans 11 residues. Germline loops: CDR1 SQVTM, CDR2 ANQGSEA. The CDR3 reads CSVVDPTEAFF. The CDR3 nucleotides read TGCAGCGTTGTTGATCCCACTGAAGCTTTCTTT.

The chain has TRBV6-9 and TRBJ1-5; 7 bases agree with TRBD1. Per the germline V gene, CDR1 is MNHGY and CDR2 is SVAAGI. The CDR3 length is 15 residues. Unmatched junction bases numbered 7, after V lost 3 bases and J lost 5 bases. The CDR3 coding sequence is TGTGCCAGCAGTTACGGGGCAGGGGGGGATCAGCCCCAGCATTTT. Translated, it gives CASSYGAGGDQPQHF.

This clonotype was detected ten times or more. The chain links TRBV27 to TRBJ2-1; 14 positions agree with TRBD2. Trimming removed 5 bases from V and 6 bases from J; junction bases left unmatched: 0. The germline V gene has CDR1 MNHEY and CDR2 SMNVEV (reference sequence). The CDR3 has 14 amino acids. CDR3 coding DNA: TGTGCCAGCAGTGGGACTAGCGGGAGCAATGAGCAGTTCTTC. Its translation: CASSGTSGSNEQFF.

This clonotype came up many times. The rearrangement links TRBV7-8 to TRBJ2-1; 7 bases match TRBD2. Germline loops: CDR1 SGHVS, CDR2 FQNEAQ. V dropped 1 base and J dropped 3; count of bases not matched to a gene: 6. The CDR3 loop spans 16 amino acids. This CDR3 is CASSLVGGRRYNEQFF. The CDR3 DNA reads TGTGCCAGCAGCTTAGTTGGCGGGAGACGCTACAATGAGCAGTTCTTC.

This clonotype has more than one count but fewer than ten. The chain is built from TRBV7-9 and TRBJ2-7; no definite D call. The V gene lost 3 bases and the J gene lost 3 bases, with 24 bases spanning the gap. The V gene's germline CDR1 is SEHNR and CDR2 FQNEAQ (reference sequence). The CDR3 runs to 18 residues. CDR3 DNA: TGTGCCAGCAGCTTTGCAACACGGCCCGAGGAGAATCTCTACGAGCAGTACTTC. Its protein is CASSFATRPEENLYEQYF.

This clonotype was counted many times. This chain uses TRBV12-3 or TRBV12-4 with TRBJ2-5; D could derive from TRBD1 or TRBD2 (5 bases each). The CDR3 is 14 residues long. V shed 2 bases and J shed 7 bases, with 14 bases lying between them. The CDR3 sequence: CASSLSGTPRTQYF. The CDR3, as DNA: TGTGCCAGCAGTTTAAGTGGGACCCCAAGGACCCAGTACTTC.

This clonotype appeared a few times. The V gene is TRBV7-9, the J gene TRBJ2-3; TRBD1 matches at 7 bases. The V gene's germline CDR1 is SEHNR and CDR2 FQNEAQ (reference sequence). The V segment lost 5 bases and the J segment 2 bases; nucleotides outside the gene matches: 10. The CDR3 consists of 16 residues. This CDR3 reads CASSRGTVRNTDTQYF. DNA for the CDR3: TGTGCCAGCAGCCGAGGGACAGTGAGAAACACAGATACGCAGTATTTT.

This clonotype was observed many times. The J gene is TRBJ2-7, the V gene TRBV12-3 or TRBV12-4, with 10 positions matching TRBD1. The length of the CDR3 is 15 residues. V shed 6 bases, J shed 6 bases, and the junction held 11 bases outside the gene matches. The CDR3 reads CASSIPGQGLSEQYF. In DNA form, the CDR3 reads TGTGCCAGCAGCATACCGGGACAGGGGTTGTCCGAGCAGTACTTC.

This clonotype was recorded many times. The rearrangement uses TRBV18 and TRBJ2-7; TRBD1 matches at 8 bases. V gave up 4 bases and J gave up 0 bases; unmatched junction bases: 8. CDR1 KGHSH and CDR2 LQKENI come from the germline V gene. CDR3 length: 16 residues. CDR3 in amino acids: CASSLNRDRTSYEQYF. The CDR3 nucleotides are TGTGCCAGCTCACTGAACCGGGACAGGACCTCCTACGAGCAGTACTTC.

The chain recombines TRBV19 with TRBJ2-5; D uncertain. The CDR3 spans 14 residues. From germline, CDR1 is LNHDA and CDR2 SQIVND (reference sequence). V was pared by 4 bases and J by 3 bases, with 12 bases between. DNA for the CDR3: TGTGCCAGTAGTACAGGACGGTTCGAAGAGACCCAGTACTTC. Its protein product is CASSTGRFEETQYF.

V is TRBV7-9 and J is TRBJ2-7, with D possibly matching TRBD2 (6 bases). The CDR3 consists of 12 residues. The germline V gene encodes CDR1 SEHNR and CDR2 FQNEAQ (reference sequence). The V gene lost 9 bases and the J gene lost 9 bases, with 18 bases spanning the gap. The CDR3 nucleotides read TGTGCCAGTGAACTGGAGGGGCCTCGGCAGTACTTC. Amino acids: CASELEGPRQYF.

In this sample, this clonotype turned up many times. J is TRBJ2-7 and V is TRBV13; D assignment may be TRBD1 or TRBD2 (5 bases each). There are 13 residues in the CDR3. The V and J ends lost 5 bases and 1 base respectively, with 9 bases between them. The germline gives CDR1 PRHDT, CDR2 FYEKMQ (reference sequence). The CDR3 DNA reads TGTGCCAGCAGCGATGGGGGTTCCTACGAGCAGTACTTC. This gives the protein CASSDGGSYEQYF.

This clonotype was seen only a few times. The V and J genes are TRBV4-2 and TRBJ1-1, with TRBD1 as a possible D gene (6 bases). With 4 bases removed from V and 3 bases from J, the gap between germline ends came to 18 bases. This CDR3 region has 16 residues. Germline values: CDR1 LGHNA, CDR2 YNFKEQ. The CDR3 bases are TGTGCCAGCAGCCCCCGGGCAGGGGATCGGCACACTGAAGCTTTCTTT. It encodes CASSPRAGDRHTEAFF.

This clonotype was seen many times. The chain combines TRBV5-1 with TRBJ2-1; tentatively, D is TRBD1 (5 bases). The CDR3 has 16 amino acids. Germline values: CDR1 SGHRS, CDR2 YFSETQ. V was clipped by 0 bases and J by 0 bases, with 10 bases between them. The CDR3 loop is CASSLGGPSSYNEQFF. CDR3 bases: TGCGCCAGCAGCTTGGGGGGCCCGAGCTCCTACAATGAGCAGTTCTTC.

This clonotype was detected once. CDR3 sequence reads: CATSSWGGRAPYEQYF. The CDR3 DNA sequence: TGTGCCACCAGTAGTTGGGGCGGGAGGGCTCCCTACGAGCAGTACTTC. The chain has TRBV15 and TRBJ2-7; 9 positions agree with TRBD2. The germline gives CDR1 LNHNV, CDR2 YYDKDF (reference sequence). V was clipped by 6 bases and J by 2 bases; unmatched bases: 11. The CDR3 totals 16 residues.